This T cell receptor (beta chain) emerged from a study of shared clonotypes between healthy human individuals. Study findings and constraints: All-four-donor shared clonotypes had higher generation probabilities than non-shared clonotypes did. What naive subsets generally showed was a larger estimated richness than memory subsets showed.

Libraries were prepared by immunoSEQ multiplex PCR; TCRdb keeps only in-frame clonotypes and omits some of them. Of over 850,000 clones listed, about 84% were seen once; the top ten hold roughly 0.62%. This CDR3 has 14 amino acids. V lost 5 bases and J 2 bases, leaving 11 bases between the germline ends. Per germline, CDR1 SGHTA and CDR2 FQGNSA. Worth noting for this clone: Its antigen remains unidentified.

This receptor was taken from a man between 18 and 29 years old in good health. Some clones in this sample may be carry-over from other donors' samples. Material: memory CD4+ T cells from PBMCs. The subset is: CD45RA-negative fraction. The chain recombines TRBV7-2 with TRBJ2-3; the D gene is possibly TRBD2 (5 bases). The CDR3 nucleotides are TGTGCCAGCAGCCGGCGGGCGGACACAGATACGCAGTATTTT. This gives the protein CASSRRADTDTQYF. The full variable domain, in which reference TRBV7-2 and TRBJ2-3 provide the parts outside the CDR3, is GAGVSQSPSNKVTEKGKDVELRCDPISGHTALYWYRQSLGQGLEFLIYFQGNSAPDKSGLPSDRFSAERTGGSVSTLTIQRTQQEDSAVYLCASSRRADTDTQYFGPGTRLTVL.